This T cell receptor (beta chain) was retrieved from a study of cytomegalovirus exposure and HLA in healthy donors. General study results and limits: TCR beta V- and J-gene trimming, according to a later analysis, was linked to a missense DCLRE1C variant. On later analysis, the bulk of CMV-associated TCR beta chains appeared to be HLA-restricted.

The PCR employed 60 Vbeta primers together with 13 Jbeta primers. TCRdb keeps only in-frame clones here, not all; method: immunoSEQ multiplex PCR. The sample has tens of thousands of clones, roughly 70% seen once; the top ten hold around 25%. Comments on this clone: Its target is unknown.

The source of this sequence is a man aged 50-59 years in good health and CMV-seropositive. The source material was PBMCs.

CDR3 DNA: TGTGCCACCAGCCAAGACAGGGGGGAGACCCAGTACTTC. This translates into CATSQDRGETQYF. The V gene is TRBV15, the J gene TRBJ2-5; TRBD1 aligns across 9 bases. CDR3 length equals 13 residues. CDR1 is LNHNV, CDR2 YYDKDF, per germline (reference sequence). J lost 5 bases, V lost 5 bases, and 3 bases had no gene match.